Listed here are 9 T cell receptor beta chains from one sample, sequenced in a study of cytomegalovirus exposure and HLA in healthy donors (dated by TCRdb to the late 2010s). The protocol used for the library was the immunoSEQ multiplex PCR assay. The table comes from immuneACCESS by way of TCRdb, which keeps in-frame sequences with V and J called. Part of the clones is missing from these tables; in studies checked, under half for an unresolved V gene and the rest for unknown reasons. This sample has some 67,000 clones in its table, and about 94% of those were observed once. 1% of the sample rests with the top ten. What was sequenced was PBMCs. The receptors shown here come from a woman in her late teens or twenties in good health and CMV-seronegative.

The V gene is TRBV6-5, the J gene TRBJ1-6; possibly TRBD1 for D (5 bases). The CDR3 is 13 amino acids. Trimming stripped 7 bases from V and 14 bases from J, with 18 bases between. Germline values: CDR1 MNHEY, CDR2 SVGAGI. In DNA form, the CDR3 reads TGTGCCAGCACCCCCCGGGGGGTCGGTTCCCTCCACTTT. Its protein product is CASTPRGVGSLHF.

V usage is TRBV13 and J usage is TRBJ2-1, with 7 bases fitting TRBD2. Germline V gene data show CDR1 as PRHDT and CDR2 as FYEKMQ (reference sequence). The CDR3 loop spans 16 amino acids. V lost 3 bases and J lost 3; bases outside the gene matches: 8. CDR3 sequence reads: CASSFYLAVSYNEQFF. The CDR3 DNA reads TGTGCCAGCAGCTTCTACCTAGCGGTGAGCTACAATGAGCAGTTCTTC.

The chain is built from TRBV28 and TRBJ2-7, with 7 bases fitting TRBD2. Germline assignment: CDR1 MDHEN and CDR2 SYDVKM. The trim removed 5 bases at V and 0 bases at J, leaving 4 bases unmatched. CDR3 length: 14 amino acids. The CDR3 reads CASSTGTISYEQYF. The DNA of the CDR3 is TGTGCCAGCAGTACCGGGACTATCTCCTACGAGCAGTACTTC.

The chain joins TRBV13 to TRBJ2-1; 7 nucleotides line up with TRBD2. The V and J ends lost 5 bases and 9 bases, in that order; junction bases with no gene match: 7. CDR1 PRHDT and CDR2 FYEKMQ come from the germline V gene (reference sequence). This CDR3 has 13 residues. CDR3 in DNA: TGTGCCAGCAGCCCGAGCGGGATTGGTGAGCAGTTCTTC. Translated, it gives CASSPSGIGEQFF.

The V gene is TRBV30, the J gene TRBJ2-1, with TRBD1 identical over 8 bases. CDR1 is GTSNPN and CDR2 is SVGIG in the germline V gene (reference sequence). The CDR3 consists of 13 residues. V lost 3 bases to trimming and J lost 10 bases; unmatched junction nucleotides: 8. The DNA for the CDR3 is TGTGCCTGGAGGTGGCAGGGGGCTTGGGAGCAGTTCTTC. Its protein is CAWRWQGAWEQFF.

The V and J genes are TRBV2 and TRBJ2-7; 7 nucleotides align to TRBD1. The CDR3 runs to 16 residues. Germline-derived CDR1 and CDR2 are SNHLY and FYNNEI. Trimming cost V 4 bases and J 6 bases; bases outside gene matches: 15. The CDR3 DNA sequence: TGTGCCAGCAGTGTTAGGGCCGAGGGGGCCCTCTGCGAGCAGTACTTC. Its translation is CASSVRAEGALCEQYF.

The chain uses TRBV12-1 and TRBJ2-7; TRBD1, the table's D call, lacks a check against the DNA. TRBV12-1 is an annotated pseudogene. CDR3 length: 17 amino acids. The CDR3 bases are TGTGCCAGCACCTCCATAAAGGACAGCAAACCAAATTACGAGCAGTACTTC. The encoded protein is CASTSIKDSKPNYEQYF.

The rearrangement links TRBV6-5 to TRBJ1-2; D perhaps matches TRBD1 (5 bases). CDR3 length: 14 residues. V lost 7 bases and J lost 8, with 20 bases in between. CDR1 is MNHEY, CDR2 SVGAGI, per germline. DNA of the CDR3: TGTGCCAGCAAACTAGATGGGGGGGATGACGGCTACACCTTC. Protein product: CASKLDGGDDGYTF.

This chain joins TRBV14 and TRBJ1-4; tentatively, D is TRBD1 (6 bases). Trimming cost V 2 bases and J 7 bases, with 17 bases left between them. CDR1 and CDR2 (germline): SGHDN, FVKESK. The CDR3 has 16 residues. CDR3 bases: TGTGCCAGCAGCCAACTCGGAGACAGGATGGGTGAAAAACTGTTTTTT. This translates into CASSQLGDRMGEKLFF.